This entry features one T cell receptor (beta chain) sequence. Its specificity is unknown. This CDR3 is built from 15 residues. V was trimmed by 4 bases and J by 0 bases, leaving 12 bases between them. Per germline, CDR1 SGHAT and CDR2 FQNNGV. This sample was taken from a study of T cell responses to AZD1222 COVID-19 vaccine. Overall study results and limits: White British donors predominated, females outnumbered males, and clonal diversity was possibly underestimated. Compared with day 0, the breadth and depth of the Spike-specific TCR repertoire rose significantly after two doses of AZD1222. Reports say nearly half of spike-specific TCRs go after unmutated variant regions.

TCRdb keeps only in-frame clones here, not all; method: immunoSEQ multiplex PCR. The table lists around 46,000 clones, around 91% of them singletons. Second-dose recipients at about 4 or about 12 weeks were treated as one pooled group. This TCR came from an adult who received the AZD1222 COVID-19 vaccine. The source material was peripheral blood, sampled 28 days after the second AZD1222 dose. The V and J genes are TRBV11-2 and TRBJ1-1; D gene ambiguous. CDR3 sequence reads: CASSSIRVMNTEAFF. CDR3 coding DNA: TGTGCCAGCAGCTCCATAAGAGTGATGAACACTGAAGCTTTCTTT.